This T cell receptor beta chain was captured by sequencing in a study of cytomegalovirus exposure and HLA in healthy donors. Study background: Membership in the Caucasian-associated ancestry cluster was found for around four fifths of about 430 genotyped donors. Study outcomes and limitations: In vitro work confirmed that a few CMV-associated chains recognize CMV antigens. Per a later analysis, 18,000 or so TCR beta sequences showed association with HLA alleles at 0.05 false discovery rate.

13 Jbeta primers and 60 Vbeta primers were used for the PCR. This table comes from immunoSEQ multiplex PCR, and its TCRdb copy is limited to in-frame clones, with some not included. Among under 130,000 clones listed, 74% were seen once. With regard to this clone: Its specificity is unknown.

CDR1 and CDR2 (germline): SGHTA, FQGNSA. With 5 bases clipped from V and 5 bases from J, the junction kept 12 bases outside the gene matches. CDR3 size: 17 residues. J is TRBJ2-5 and V is TRBV7-2; TRBD2 agrees at 12 bases. The TCR was taken from a man in his forties or fifties in good health and CMV-seropositive. The sequenced sample was PBMCs. Written as DNA, the CDR3 is TGTGCCAGCAGCCCTTTAGGTCTAGCGGGGGGGCTCGAGACCCAGTACTTC. Its translation: CASSPLGLAGGLETQYF.